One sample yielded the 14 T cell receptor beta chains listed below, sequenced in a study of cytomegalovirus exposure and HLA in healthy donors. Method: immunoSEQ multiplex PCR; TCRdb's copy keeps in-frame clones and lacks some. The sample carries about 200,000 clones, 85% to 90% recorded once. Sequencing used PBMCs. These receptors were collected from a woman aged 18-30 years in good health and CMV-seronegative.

The CDR3 DNA reads TGTGCCAGTGATCGGGGGTACACCGGGGAGCTGTTTTTT. Protein: CASDRGYTGELFF. V and J are TRBV19 and TRBJ2-2, with D maybe TRBD2 (6 bases). Germline V CDR1 and CDR2: LNHDA, SQIVND (reference sequence). This CDR3 contains 13 residues. Deletions cut 8 bases from V and 3 bases from J, with 10 bases between.

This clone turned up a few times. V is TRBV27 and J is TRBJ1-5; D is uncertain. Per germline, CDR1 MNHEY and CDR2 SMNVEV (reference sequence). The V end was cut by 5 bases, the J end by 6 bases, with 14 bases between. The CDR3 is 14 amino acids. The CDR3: CASSPGRSSQPQHF. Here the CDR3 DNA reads TGTGCCAGCAGTCCGGGGAGGTCTAGTCAGCCCCAGCATTTT.

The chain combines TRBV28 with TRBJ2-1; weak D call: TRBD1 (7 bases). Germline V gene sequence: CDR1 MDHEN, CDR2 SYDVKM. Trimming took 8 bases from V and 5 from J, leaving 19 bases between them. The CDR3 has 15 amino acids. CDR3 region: CASDRNRGGNNEQFF. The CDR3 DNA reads TGTGCCAGCGACCGGAACAGGGGAGGAAACAATGAGCAGTTCTTC.

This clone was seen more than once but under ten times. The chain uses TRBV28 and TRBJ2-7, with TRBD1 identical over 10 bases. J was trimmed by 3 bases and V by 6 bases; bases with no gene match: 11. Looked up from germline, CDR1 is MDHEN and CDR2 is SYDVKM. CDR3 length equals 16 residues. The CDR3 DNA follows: TGTGCCAGCAGCCTACCCGTGGGACAGGGGTACTACGAGCAGTACTTC. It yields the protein CASSLPVGQGYYEQYF.

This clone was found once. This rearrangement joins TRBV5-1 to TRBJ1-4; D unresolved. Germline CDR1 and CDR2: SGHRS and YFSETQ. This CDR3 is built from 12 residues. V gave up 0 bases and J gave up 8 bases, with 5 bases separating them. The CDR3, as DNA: TGCGCCAGCAGCTTGGAGAGGGAAAAACTGTTTTTT. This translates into CASSLEREKLFF.

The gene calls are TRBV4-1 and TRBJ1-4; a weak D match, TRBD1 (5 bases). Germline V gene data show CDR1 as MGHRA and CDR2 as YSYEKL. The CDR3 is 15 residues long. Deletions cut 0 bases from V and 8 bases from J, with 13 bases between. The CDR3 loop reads CASSQERRGPEKLFF. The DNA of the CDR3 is TGCGCCAGCAGCCAAGAGAGGCGGGGACCGGAAAAACTGTTTTTT.

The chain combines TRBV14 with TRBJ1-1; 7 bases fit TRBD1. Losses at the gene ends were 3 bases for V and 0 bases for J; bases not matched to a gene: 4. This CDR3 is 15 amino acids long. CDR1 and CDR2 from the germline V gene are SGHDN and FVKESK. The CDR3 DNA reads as TGTGCCAGCAGCCAGGAGACAGGGATGAACACTGAAGCTTTCTTT. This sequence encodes CASSQETGMNTEAFF.

The CDR3 sequence is CASSSTVTNEKLFF. The CDR3 nucleotides are TGCGCCAGCAGCTCGACAGTAACTAATGAAAAACTGTTTTTT. V and J are TRBV5-1 and TRBJ1-4, with a weak D call TRBD1 (5 bases). Between the trimmed V and J ends, which lost 3 bases and 1 base, there was a span of 7 bases. The CDR3 contains 14 residues. The V gene's germline CDR1 is SGHRS and CDR2 YFSETQ.

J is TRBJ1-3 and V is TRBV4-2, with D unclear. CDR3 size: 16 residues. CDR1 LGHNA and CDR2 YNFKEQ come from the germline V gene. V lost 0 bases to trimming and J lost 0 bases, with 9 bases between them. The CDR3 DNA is TGTGCCAGCAGCCAAGATCTGGCTTTCTCTGGAAACACCATATATTTT. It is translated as CASSQDLAFSGNTIYF.

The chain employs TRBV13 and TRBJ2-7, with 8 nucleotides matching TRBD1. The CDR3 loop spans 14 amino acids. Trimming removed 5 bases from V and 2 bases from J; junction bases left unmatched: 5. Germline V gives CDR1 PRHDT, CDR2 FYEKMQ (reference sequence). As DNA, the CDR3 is TGTGCCAGCAGCCCCGGACAGGGAGCCTACGAGCAGTACTTC. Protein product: CASSPGQGAYEQYF.

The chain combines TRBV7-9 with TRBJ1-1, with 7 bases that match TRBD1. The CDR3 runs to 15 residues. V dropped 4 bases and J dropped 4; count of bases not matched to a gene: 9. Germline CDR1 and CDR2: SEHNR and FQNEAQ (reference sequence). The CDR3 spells CASSSLTGWGTEAFF. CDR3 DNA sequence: TGTGCCAGCAGCTCACTGACAGGGTGGGGCACTGAAGCTTTCTTT.

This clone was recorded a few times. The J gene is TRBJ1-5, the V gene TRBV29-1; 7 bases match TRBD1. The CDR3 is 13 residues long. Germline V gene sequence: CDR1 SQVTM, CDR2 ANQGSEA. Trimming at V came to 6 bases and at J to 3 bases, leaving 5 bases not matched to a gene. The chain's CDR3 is CSVVTGFNQPQHF. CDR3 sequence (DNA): TGCAGCGTGGTGACAGGGTTCAATCAGCCCCAGCATTTT. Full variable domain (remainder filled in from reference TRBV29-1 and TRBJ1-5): SAVISQKPSRDICQRGTSLTIQCQVDSQVTMMFWYRQQPGQSLTLIATANQGSEATYESGFVIDKFPISRPNLTFSTLTVSNMSPEDSSIYLCSVVTGFNQPQHFGDGTRLSIL.

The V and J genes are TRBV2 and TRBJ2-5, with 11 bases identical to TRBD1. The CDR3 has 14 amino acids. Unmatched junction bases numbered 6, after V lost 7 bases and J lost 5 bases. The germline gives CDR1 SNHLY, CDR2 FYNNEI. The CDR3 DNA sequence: TGTGCCAGCACCGTGGACAGGGGGCGGGAGACCCAGTACTTC. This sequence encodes CASTVDRGRETQYF. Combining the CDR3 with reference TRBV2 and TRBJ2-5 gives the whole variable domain EPEVTQTPSHQVTQMGQEVILRCVPISNHLYFYWYRQILGQKVEFLVSFYNNEISEKSEIFDDQFSVERPDGSNFTLKIRSTKLEDSAMYFCASTVDRGRETQYFGPGTRLLVL.

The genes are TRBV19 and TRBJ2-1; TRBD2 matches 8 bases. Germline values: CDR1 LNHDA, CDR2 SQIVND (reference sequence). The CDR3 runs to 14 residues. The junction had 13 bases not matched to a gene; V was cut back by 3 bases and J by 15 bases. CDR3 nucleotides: TGTGCCAGTAGTATCGAATTCGGCGGGAGGCCGAGGTTCTTC. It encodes CASSIEFGGRPRFF.